One sample yielded the 19 T cell receptor beta chains listed below, sequenced in a study of cytomegalovirus exposure and HLA in healthy donors. The PCR was carried out with 60 Vbeta primers and 13 Jbeta primers. Method: immunoSEQ multiplex PCR; TCRdb's copy keeps in-frame clones and lacks some. The table records around 200,000 clones, 70% to 85% of them present only once. The sequenced sample was PBMCs. The receptors derive from a woman in her thirties or forties in good health and CMV-seronegative.

The chain is built from TRBV19 and TRBJ1-4; 9 bases agree with TRBD1. With 6 bases clipped from V and 4 bases from J, the junction kept 3 bases outside the gene matches. Germline V CDR1 and CDR2: LNHDA, SQIVND (reference sequence). The CDR3 sequence is 14 residues long. CDR3 loop: CASRWTGDNEKLFF. DNA for the CDR3: TGTGCCAGTAGGTGGACAGGGGATAATGAAAAACTGTTTTTT.

The chain recombines TRBV7-3 with TRBJ2-1; possible D gene TRBD2, 5 bases. Trimming left V 0 bases short and J 7 bases short, with 13 bases between. This CDR3 is 15 amino acids long. Per the germline V gene, CDR1 is SGHTA and CDR2 is FQGTGA. The DNA of the CDR3 is TGTGCCAGCAGCTTAACTGTGGGAGCGGTAAATGAGCAGTTCTTC. Residues: CASSLTVGAVNEQFF. Full variable domain (missing parts from reference TRBV7-3 and TRBJ2-1): GAGVSQTPSNKVTEKGKYVELRCDPISGHTALYWYRQSLGQGPEFLIYFQGTGAADDSGLPNDRFFAVRPEGSVSTLKIQRTERGDSAVYLCASSLTVGAVNEQFFGPGTRLTVL.

The chain carries TRBV7-2 and TRBJ2-3; TRBD1 matches at 9 bases. Germline assignment: CDR1 SGHTA and CDR2 FQGNSA. Losses at the gene ends were 5 bases for V and 6 bases for J; bases not matched to a gene: 9. The CDR3 runs 15 residues. The DNA of the CDR3 is TGTGCCAGCAGCCCAGACAGGGGGGCAAGGGATACGCAGTATTTT. Translated, it gives CASSPDRGARDTQYF.

As to this clone: One end of the junction is discordant with germline, which a read error may explain. V and J are TRBV7-7 and TRBJ2-2, with D uncertain. The CDR3 consists of 15 residues. Germline CDR1 reads SSHAT; CDR2 reads FNYEAQ (reference sequence). The CDR3 DNA follows: TGTGCTAGCAGCCCATCCCCGGGTCCCCTCGGGGAGCTGTTTTTT. It is translated as CASSPSPGPLGELFF.

This chain joins TRBV7-8 and TRBJ1-1, with 7 bases matching TRBD1. This CDR3 has 15 amino acids. Germline V gene data show CDR1 as SGHVS and CDR2 as FQNEAQ. V was clipped by 0 bases and J by 3 bases; unmatched bases: 4. CDR3 residues: CASSLAQGGYTEAFF. The CDR3 DNA reads TGTGCCAGCAGCTTAGCGCAGGGGGGATACACTGAAGCTTTCTTT.

The chain combines TRBV5-1 with TRBJ2-1; 7 bases are shared with TRBD1. Per the germline V gene, CDR1 is SGHRS and CDR2 is YFSETQ. The ends lost 4 bases at V and 1 base at J; junction bases unmatched: 2. The CDR3 sequence is 14 residues long. The CDR3 region is CASSQGQSYNEQFF. CDR3 nucleotide sequence: TGCGCCAGCAGCCAGGGACAGTCCTACAATGAGCAGTTCTTC.

The chain links TRBV7-6 to TRBJ2-7; 9 bases fit TRBD1. This CDR3 has 16 residues. CDR1 and CDR2 from the germline V gene are SGHVS and FNYEAQ. V was clipped by 1 base and J by 1 base; unmatched bases: 5. The CDR3 loop is CASSLVAGQGSYEQYF. DNA of the CDR3: TGTGCCAGCAGCTTAGTGGCGGGACAGGGATCCTACGAGCAGTACTTC.

The chain couples TRBV30 to TRBJ1-3; D not certain. Germline V gene data show CDR1 as GTSNPN and CDR2 as SVGIG (reference sequence). The CDR3 loop spans 13 amino acids. Trimming cost V 3 bases and J 2 bases, with 8 bases left between them. CDR3 nucleotide sequence: TGTGCCTGGAGGTCCGAGGCTGGAAACACCATATATTTT. Translating gives CAWRSEAGNTIYF.

The chain carries TRBV6-1 and TRBJ2-7; 8 bases line up with TRBD2. J was trimmed by 6 bases and V by 0 bases; bases with no gene match: 10. The CDR3 has 16 residues. Per germline, CDR1 MNHNS and CDR2 SASEGT. This CDR3 reads CASSEAPGTRSLEQYF. The CDR3 DNA follows: TGTGCCAGCAGTGAAGCCCCCGGGACTAGATCCCTCGAGCAGTACTTC.

The rearrangement links TRBV21-1 to TRBJ1-3; the listed D gene, TRBD1, was not tested against the DNA. TRBV21-1 is a recognized pseudogene. The CDR3 is 20 residues long. The CDR3 region is CASSSQGGTGDSLAGNTIYF. DNA of the CDR3: TGTGCCAGCAGCAGTCAGGGAGGGACAGGGGATTCCCTGGCCGGAAACACCATATATTTT.

This clone occurred once. V gene TRBV19 combines with J gene TRBJ1-1; 8 bases are shared with TRBD1. The CDR3 spans 17 residues. The V gene's germline CDR1 is LNHDA and CDR2 SQIVND (reference sequence). J was trimmed by 0 bases and V by 3 bases; bases with no gene match: 9. CDR3 in DNA: TGTGCCAGTAGTATCGACCGGGACAGGAATGTGAACACTGAAGCTTTCTTT. Translation: CASSIDRDRNVNTEAFF. The full variable domain, completed using reference TRBV19 and TRBJ1-1, is DGGITQSPKYLFRKEGQNVTLSCEQNLNHDAMYWYRQDPGQGLRLIYYSQIVNDFQKGDIAEGYSVSREKKESFPLTVTSAQKNPTAFYLCASSIDRDRNVNTEAFFGQGTRLTVV.

V is TRBV18 and J is TRBJ1-1, with a weak D call TRBD1 (6 bases). This CDR3 contains 17 residues. Germline V gene data show CDR1 as KGHSH and CDR2 as LQKENI. The germline V and J ends were trimmed by 1 base and 3 bases, with 18 bases remaining between them. CDR3 DNA sequence: TGTGCCAGCTCACCACGGACGCAGAGAGGGGGGGACACTGAAGCTTTCTTT. It encodes CASSPRTQRGGDTEAFF.

The V and J genes are TRBV5-1 and TRBJ1-3, with TRBD1 matching 9 bases. This CDR3 region has 16 residues. V shed 4 bases and J 4 bases; nucleotides not matched to a gene: 9. Germline CDR1 is SGHRS and CDR2 is YFSETQ. The CDR3 loop is CASSEGQGGLGNTIYF. CDR3 nucleotide sequence: TGCGCCAGCAGCGAGGGACAGGGAGGTTTGGGAAACACCATATATTTT.

This clone was observed a few times. The chain carries TRBV6-6 and TRBJ2-7; 9 bases are shared with TRBD1. Germline CDR1 MNHNY, CDR2 SVGAGI (reference sequence). The CDR3 has 15 amino acids. Trimming at V came to 4 bases and at J to 4 bases, leaving 8 bases not matched to a gene. This CDR3 reads CASSFPGQGDYEQYF. The CDR3 region has the DNA TGTGCCAGCAGTTTCCCGGGACAGGGAGATTACGAGCAGTACTTC.

The V call is TRBV4-2, the J call TRBJ2-1; 10 bases match TRBD1. V dropped 7 bases and J dropped 8; count of bases not matched to a gene: 20. Looked up from germline, CDR1 is LGHNA and CDR2 is YNFKEQ. The CDR3 is made up of 18 amino acids. The CDR3, as DNA: TGTGCCAGCACCGAAGGCGGTTTAGGGACAGGGGTTTATTATGAGCAGTTCTTC. Its protein product is CASTEGGLGTGVYYEQFF.

This chain connects TRBV2 to TRBJ1-2, with 11 bases aligning to TRBD1. The CDR3 length is 15 residues. The junction had 9 bases not matched to a gene; V was cut back by 4 bases and J by 8 bases. Germline CDR1 is SNHLY and CDR2 is FYNNEI. DNA for the CDR3: TGTGCCAGCAGTGTCCCCCCGGGACAGGGGGAGGGCTACACCTTC. It codes for CASSVPPGQGEGYTF.

This chain connects TRBV30 to TRBJ1-5; maybe TRBD1 (5 bases). Trimming shortened V by 0 bases and J by 1 base, and 7 bases separated the two germline ends. The CDR3 is 14 amino acids. Per the germline V gene, CDR1 is GTSNPN and CDR2 is SVGIG (reference sequence). This CDR3 reads CAWSVPGSNQPQHF. DNA of the CDR3: TGTGCCTGGAGTGTACCAGGGAGCAATCAGCCCCAGCATTTT.

The chain carries TRBV5-4 and TRBJ2-2, with TRBD2 matching 11 bases. Looked up from germline, CDR1 is SGHNT and CDR2 is YYREEE (reference sequence). The length of the CDR3 is 17 residues. After removal of 4 bases from V and 0 bases from J, the junction contained 5 bases not matched to a gene. CDR3 loop: CASSPPTSGANTGELFF. The DNA for the CDR3 is TGTGCCAGCAGCCCCCCGACTAGCGGGGCGAACACCGGGGAGCTGTTTTTT. Supplemented by reference TRBV5-4 and TRBJ2-2, the full variable domain reads ETGVTQSPTHLIKTRGQQVTLRCSSQSGHNTVSWYQQALGQGPQFIFQYYREEENGRGNFPPRFSGLQFPNYSSELNVNALELDDSALYLCASSPPTSGANTGELFFGEGSRLTVL.

The chain recombines TRBV2 with TRBJ1-2, with D tentatively TRBD1 (6 bases). CDR1 SNHLY and CDR2 FYNNEI come from the germline V gene. V gave up 3 bases and J gave up 4 bases, with 12 bases separating them. The CDR3 is 14 amino acids. The CDR3 loop is CASSEGGGAYGYTF. In nucleotides, the CDR3 is TGTGCCAGCAGTGAGGGTGGGGGGGCCTATGGCTACACCTTC.